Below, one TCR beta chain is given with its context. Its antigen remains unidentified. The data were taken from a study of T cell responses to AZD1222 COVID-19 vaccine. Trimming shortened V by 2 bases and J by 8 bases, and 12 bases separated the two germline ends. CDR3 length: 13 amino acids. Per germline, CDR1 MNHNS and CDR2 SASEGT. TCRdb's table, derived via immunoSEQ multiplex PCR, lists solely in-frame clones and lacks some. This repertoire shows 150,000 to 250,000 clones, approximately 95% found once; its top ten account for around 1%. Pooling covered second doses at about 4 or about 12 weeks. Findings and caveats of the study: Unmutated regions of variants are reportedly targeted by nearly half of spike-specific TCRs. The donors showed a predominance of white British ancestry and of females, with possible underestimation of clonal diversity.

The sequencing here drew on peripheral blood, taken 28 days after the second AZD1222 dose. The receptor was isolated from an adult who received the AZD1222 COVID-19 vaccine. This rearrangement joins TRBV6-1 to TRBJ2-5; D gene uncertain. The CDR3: CASSESQDGTQYF. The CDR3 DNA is TGTGCCAGCAGTGAAAGTCAGGATGGAACCCAGTACTTC.